Listed below are T cell receptor beta chains from one sample, sequenced in a study of T cell responses to AZD1222 COVID-19 vaccine. TCRdb keeps only in-frame clones here, not all; method: immunoSEQ multiplex PCR. The sample lists roughly 120,000 clones, less than 90% occurring once. The source was peripheral blood, collected on day 0 of AZD1222 vaccination. These receptor sequences come from an adult in good health. CDR3s include the opening cysteine and the closing phenylalanine or tryptophan. A D gene is named only where the DNA matches it firmly. Size is stated for part of the rows, as once, few or many counts, or as a class when the clone is expanded.

CDR3 protein: CASSAPWEPGETQYF
CDR3 DNA: TGTGCCAGTAGTGCTCCTTGGGAGCCGGGGGAGACCCAGTACTTC
clone size: NA
D gene: NA
V gene: TRBV19
J gene: TRBJ2-5

CDR3 protein: CASRTSGGADTQYF
CDR3 DNA: TGCGCCAGTCGGACTAGCGGGGGGGCAGATACGCAGTATTTT
clone size: NA
D gene: TRBD2
V gene: TRBV5-1
J gene: TRBJ2-3

CDR3 protein: CASKAGNEKLFF
CDR3 DNA: TGTGCCAGCAAAGCGGGGAATGAAAAACTGTTTTTT
clone size: many
D gene: NA
V gene: TRBV27
J gene: TRBJ1-4

CDR3 protein: CASSRTAALRDSTQPQHF
CDR3 DNA: TGTGCCAGCAGTCGGACGGCTGCCTTGAGAGACAGTACTCAGCCCCAGCATTTT
clone size: NA
D gene: NA
V gene: TRBV27
J gene: TRBJ1-5

CDR3 protein: CASSINKDMNTEAFF
CDR3 DNA: TGTGCCAGTAGTATAAACAAGGACATGAACACTGAAGCTTTCTTT
clone size: NA
D gene: NA
V gene: TRBV19
J gene: TRBJ1-1

CDR3 protein: CASSFRTGVGDTQYF
CDR3 DNA: TGTGCCAGCAGTTTTAGGACAGGGGTGGGAGATACGCAGTATTTT
clone size: NA
D gene: TRBD1
V gene: TRBV28
J gene: TRBJ2-3

CDR3 protein: CASSQGLQGEAFF
CDR3 DNA: TGTGCCAGCAGCCAAGGGCTTCAGGGTGAAGCTTTCTTT
clone size: NA
D gene: NA
V gene: TRBV3-1/TRBV3-2
J gene: TRBJ1-1

CDR3 protein: CASSLAGVGTGELFF
CDR3 DNA: TGTGCCAGCTCTCTGGCGGGGGTCGGTACCGGGGAGCTGTTTTTT
clone size: NA
D gene: TRBD2
V gene: TRBV25-1
J gene: TRBJ2-2

CDR3 protein: CASSFAGGPGNTIYF
CDR3 DNA: TGTGCCAGCAGTTTCGCCGGCGGGCCGGGAAACACCATATATTTT
clone size: NA
D gene: NA
V gene: TRBV27
J gene: TRBJ1-3

CDR3 protein: CASSQNRDWSYGYTF
CDR3 DNA: TGCGCCAGCAGCCAAAACAGGGACTGGAGCTATGGCTACACCTTC
clone size: NA
D gene: NA
V gene: TRBV4-3
J gene: TRBJ1-2

CDR3 protein: CASSQVMGGNEKLFF
CDR3 DNA: TGTGCCAGCAGCCAAGTGATGGGGGGGAATGAAAAACTGTTTTTT
clone size: NA
D gene: NA
V gene: TRBV3-1/TRBV3-2
J gene: TRBJ1-4

CDR3 protein: CASSSQTSGTQETQYF
CDR3 DNA: TGTGCCAGCAGCTCCCAGACTAGCGGGACTCAAGAGACCCAGTACTTC
clone size: NA
D gene: TRBD2
V gene: TRBV11-1
J gene: TRBJ2-5

CDR3 protein: CSVEERDPHGMLAGANVLTF
CDR3 DNA: TGCAGCGTTGAAGAAAGGGACCCCCATGGAATGTTGGCTGGGGCCAACGTCCTGACTTTC
clone size: NA
D gene: NA
V gene: TRBV29-1
J gene: TRBJ2-6

CDR3 protein: CASSPGQGYGYTF
CDR3 DNA: TGTGCCAGCAGCCCGGGACAGGGGTATGGCTACACCTTC
clone size: NA
D gene: TRBD1
V gene: TRBV4-2
J gene: TRBJ1-2

CDR3 protein: CASSPDRGRETQYF
CDR3 DNA: TGTGCCAGCAGCCCAGACAGGGGGCGAGAGACCCAGTACTTC
clone size: NA
D gene: TRBD1
V gene: TRBV7-9
J gene: TRBJ2-5

CDR3 protein: CASRGGQGPPWEQYF
CDR3 DNA: TGCGCCAGCAGGGGGGGACAGGGGCCGCCATGGGAGCAGTACTTC
clone size: NA
D gene: TRBD1
V gene: TRBV10-1
J gene: TRBJ2-7

CDR3 protein: CASTGMSYEQYF
CDR3 DNA: TGTGCCAGCACGGGTATGTCCTACGAGCAGTACTTC
clone size: NA
D gene: NA
V gene: TRBV2
J gene: TRBJ2-7

CDR3 protein: CACGTGVGEKLFF
CDR3 DNA: TGTGCCTGCGGGACAGGGGTTGGGGAAAAACTGTTTTTT
clone size: NA
D gene: TRBD1
V gene: TRBV30
J gene: TRBJ1-4

CDR3 protein: CASNIGPSSTNEKLFF
CDR3 DNA: TGTGCCAGCAACATTGGCCCCAGCTCAACTAATGAAAAACTGTTTTTT
clone size: NA
D gene: NA
V gene: TRBV6-6
J gene: TRBJ1-4

CDR3 protein: CAWSPHREGNEKLFF
CDR3 DNA: TGTGCCTGGAGTCCCCACAGGGAGGGAAATGAAAAACTGTTTTTT
clone size: few
D gene: NA
V gene: TRBV30
J gene: TRBJ1-4

CDR3 protein: CASSSYNSPLHF
CDR3 DNA: TGTGCCAGCAGTTCCTATAATTCACCCCTCCACTTT
clone size: NA
D gene: NA
V gene: TRBV6-5
J gene: TRBJ1-6

CDR3 protein: CASSSVLITDTQYF
CDR3 DNA: TGTGCCAGCAGTTCAGTCCTTATAACAGATACGCAGTATTTT
clone size: NA
D gene: NA
V gene: TRBV27
J gene: TRBJ2-3

CDR3 protein: CATSAPGQGSNEQFF
CDR3 DNA: TGTGCCACCAGTGCCCCGGGACAGGGTTCCAATGAGCAGTTCTTC
clone size: NA
D gene: TRBD1
V gene: TRBV24-1
J gene: TRBJ2-1

CDR3 protein: CASSLHGQAGEKLFF
CDR3 DNA: TGTGCCAGCAGCTTACACGGACAGGCTGGAGAAAAACTGTTTTTT
clone size: NA
D gene: TRBD1
V gene: TRBV5-8
J gene: TRBJ1-4

CDR3 protein: CASSPTYRTNTGELFF
CDR3 DNA: TGTGCCAGCAGCCCCACGTACAGAACTAACACCGGGGAGCTGTTTTTT
clone size: NA
D gene: NA
V gene: TRBV9
J gene: TRBJ2-2

CDR3 protein: CASSFKAGFGGNEQFF
CDR3 DNA: TGTGCCAGCAGTTTCAAAGCGGGGTTCGGTGGTAATGAGCAGTTCTTC
clone size: few
D gene: TRBD2
V gene: TRBV27
J gene: TRBJ2-1

CDR3 protein: CASTGGGQAFF
CDR3 DNA: TGTGCCAGCACTGGGGGGGGACAAGCTTTCTTT
clone size: NA
D gene: NA
V gene: TRBV12-3/TRBV12-4
J gene: TRBJ1-1

CDR3 protein: CASNPLAGGPNEQFF
CDR3 DNA: TGTGCCAGTAACCCCCTAGCGGGAGGGCCGAACGAGCAGTTCTTC
clone size: once
D gene: TRBD2
V gene: TRBV19
J gene: TRBJ2-1

CDR3 protein: CASSLGTGQRAPLHF
CDR3 DNA: TGTGCCAGCAGTTTGGGGACAGGGCAGAGGGCACCCCTCCACTTT
clone size: NA
D gene: TRBD1
V gene: TRBV28
J gene: TRBJ1-6

CDR3 protein: CASSGQGASSNQPQHF
CDR3 DNA: TGTGCCAGCAGTGGACAGGGGGCAAGTAGCAATCAGCCCCAGCATTTT
clone size: NA
D gene: TRBD1
V gene: TRBV2
J gene: TRBJ1-5

CDR3 protein: CASSLDRGRYEQYF
CDR3 DNA: TGTGCCAGCAGTTTAGACAGGGGGCGATACGAGCAGTACTTC
clone size: NA
D gene: TRBD1
V gene: TRBV27
J gene: TRBJ2-7

CDR3 protein: CASSLKGSGANVLTF
CDR3 DNA: TGTGCCAGCAGTTTAAAGGGTTCTGGGGCCAACGTCCTGACTTTC
clone size: few
D gene: NA
V gene: TRBV27
J gene: TRBJ2-6

CDR3 protein: CASSPWGTTAYNEQFF
CDR3 DNA: TGTGCCAGCAGTCCATGGGGGACTACGGCCTACAATGAGCAGTTCTTC
clone size: NA
D gene: TRBD2
V gene: TRBV2
J gene: TRBJ2-1

CDR3 protein: CASSPLMGANTEAFF
CDR3 DNA: TGTGCCAGCTCACCACTCATGGGGGCGAACACTGAAGCTTTCTTT
clone size: NA
D gene: NA
V gene: TRBV18
J gene: TRBJ1-1

CDR3 protein: CASSESEVVTQYF
CDR3 DNA: TGCGCCAGCAGTGAGTCCGAGGTTGTGACGCAGTATTTT
clone size: NA
D gene: NA
V gene: TRBV10-2
J gene: TRBJ2-3

CDR3 protein: CASSQETYNEQFF
CDR3 DNA: TGCGCCAGCAGCCAAGAGACCTACAATGAGCAGTTCTTC
clone size: NA
D gene: NA
V gene: TRBV4-3
J gene: TRBJ2-1

CDR3 protein: CASGAGPGYNEQFF
CDR3 DNA: TGTGCCAGCGGAGCAGGGCCGGGGTACAATGAGCAGTTCTTC
clone size: NA
D gene: NA
V gene: TRBV25-1
J gene: TRBJ2-1

CDR3 protein: CASSQGQGDGYTF
CDR3 DNA: TGTGCCAGCAGCCAGGGGCAGGGCGATGGCTACACCTTC
clone size: NA
D gene: NA
V gene: TRBV6-2/TRBV6-3
J gene: TRBJ1-2

CDR3 protein: CASSFTPGQGGDEQFF
CDR3 DNA: TGTGCCAGCAGTTTTACGCCGGGACAGGGGGGAGATGAGCAGTTCTTC
clone size: NA
D gene: TRBD1
V gene: TRBV28
J gene: TRBJ2-1

CDR3 protein: CASSRFGTGVEKLFF
CDR3 DNA: TGTGCCAGCAGCCGGTTCGGGACAGGGGTTGAAAAACTGTTTTTT
clone size: NA
D gene: TRBD1
V gene: TRBV6-5
J gene: TRBJ1-4

CDR3 protein: CASSQPGGTEAFF
CDR3 DNA: TGCGCCAGCAGCCAACCCGGAGGCACTGAAGCTTTCTTT
clone size: NA
D gene: NA
V gene: TRBV4-3
J gene: TRBJ1-1

CDR3 protein: CASSLQTGLNTEAFF
CDR3 DNA: TGTGCCAGCAGCCTACAGACGGGACTAAACACTGAAGCTTTCTTT
clone size: NA
D gene: NA
V gene: TRBV7-2
J gene: TRBJ1-1

CDR3 protein: CSVREDYEQYF
CDR3 DNA: TGCAGTGTTCGAGAGGACTACGAGCAGTACTTC
clone size: NA
D gene: NA
V gene: TRBV20-1
J gene: TRBJ2-7

CDR3 protein: CAISEGTGGMNTEAFF
CDR3 DNA: TGTGCCATCAGTGAAGGAACAGGGGGTATGAACACTGAAGCTTTCTTT
clone size: NA
D gene: TRBD1
V gene: TRBV10-3
J gene: TRBJ1-1

CDR3 protein: CASSSLRSRTYEQYF
CDR3 DNA: TGTGCCAGCAGTTCTTTGAGGTCACGAACCTACGAGCAGTACTTC
clone size: NA
D gene: NA
V gene: TRBV27
J gene: TRBJ2-7

CDR3 protein: CASSRGVRGRGYTF
CDR3 DNA: TGCGCCAGCAGCCGAGGCGTGAGGGGCAGGGGCTACACCTTC
clone size: NA
D gene: NA
V gene: TRBV4-3
J gene: TRBJ1-2

CDR3 protein: CASRQPGDGYTF
CDR3 DNA: TGTGCCAGCAGGCAACCGGGGGATGGCTACACCTTC
clone size: NA
D gene: NA
V gene: TRBV28
J gene: TRBJ1-2

CDR3 protein: CASSYAGRSETQYF
CDR3 DNA: TGTGCCAGCAGTTACGCAGGGCGGTCGGAGACCCAGTACTTC
clone size: NA
D gene: NA
V gene: TRBV6-2/TRBV6-3
J gene: TRBJ2-5

CDR3 protein: CASYGVGGYTF
CDR3 DNA: TGTGCCAGCTACGGGGTTGGGGGCTACACCTTC
clone size: NA
D gene: NA
V gene: TRBV12-3/TRBV12-4
J gene: TRBJ1-2

CDR3 protein: CASSHRDGAKNIQYF
CDR3 DNA: TGTGCCAGCAGCCACAGGGACGGGGCCAAAAACATTCAGTACTTC
clone size: NA
D gene: NA
V gene: TRBV7-2
J gene: TRBJ2-4

CDR3 protein: CASSERGGGERYGYTF
CDR3 DNA: TGTGCCAGCAGCGAGCGTGGCGGTGGTGAGCGGTACGGCTACACCTTC
clone size: NA
D gene: NA
V gene: TRBV7-9
J gene: TRBJ1-2

CDR3 protein: CASSPPRGGGAGETQYF
CDR3 DNA: TGTGCCAGCAGCCCCCCCCGGGGCGGGGGGGCAGGGGAGACCCAGTACTTC
clone size: NA
D gene: TRBD2
V gene: TRBV5-8
J gene: TRBJ2-5

CDR3 protein: CASSQAAGQGAGANVLTF
CDR3 DNA: TGTGCCAGCAGCCAAGCGGCGGGACAGGGGGCTGGGGCCAACGTCCTGACTTTC
clone size: NA
D gene: TRBD1
V gene: TRBV4-2
J gene: TRBJ2-6